This entry lists 27 T cell receptor beta chains sequenced from one sample in a study of cytomegalovirus exposure and HLA in healthy donors. The PCR had 60 Vbeta and 13 Jbeta primers. Assay: immunoSEQ multiplex PCR; the TCRdb copy retains only in-frame clones and omits some. The repertoire has about 94,000 clones, 81% of them found once; the top ten carry 10% to 13%. Sample: PBMCs. These receptors were obtained from a human donor in good health.

This clone was detected only a few times. The CDR3 DNA sequence: TGTGCCAGCAGCCTAAGGGGGGACAGGGGAGATACGCAGTATTTT. Translation: CASSLRGDRGDTQYF. The rearrangement uses TRBV6-5 and TRBJ2-3; 10 bases match TRBD1. V was clipped by 6 bases and J by 5 bases; unmatched bases: 8. Germline CDR1 reads MNHEY; CDR2 reads SVGAGI. The CDR3 sequence is 15 residues long.

J is TRBJ2-7 and V is TRBV5-4, with D perhaps matching TRBD1 (6 bases). Per germline, CDR1 SGHNT and CDR2 YYREEE (reference sequence). Trimming removed 4 bases from V and 1 base from J, with 12 bases in between. This CDR3 is 14 amino acids long. CDR3 loop: CASSPEGGSYEQYF. The CDR3 region has the DNA TGTGCCAGCAGCCCGGAAGGGGGATCCTACGAGCAGTACTTC.

The J gene is TRBJ2-1, the V gene TRBV28, with 8 bases fitting TRBD2. This CDR3 has 17 residues. Germline V gene lookup returns CDR1 MDHEN and CDR2 SYDVKM. The junction had 9 bases not matched to a gene; V was cut back by 5 bases and J by 0 bases. The CDR3 DNA sequence: TGTGCCAGCAGTCAAACGAGCGGGGGAGGCTCCTACAATGAGCAGTTCTTC. It is translated as CASSQTSGGGSYNEQFF.

This clone came up a few times. V gene TRBV28 combines with J gene TRBJ1-5; 8 bases are shared with TRBD1. The CDR3 runs to 15 residues. Per germline, CDR1 MDHEN and CDR2 SYDVKM. J lost 2 bases, V lost 4 bases, and 4 bases had no gene match. This chain's CDR3 is CASSWGQAGNQPQHF. The CDR3, as DNA: TGTGCCAGCAGTTGGGGACAGGCGGGCAATCAGCCCCAGCATTTT.

The chain combines TRBV30 with TRBJ1-5; D is unresolved. In germline, CDR1 is GTSNPN, CDR2 SVGIG (reference sequence). CDR3 length equals 13 residues. Between the trimmed V and J ends, which lost 0 bases and 6 bases, there was a span of 9 bases. CDR3 sequence: CAWSVQSIQPQHF. The DNA for the CDR3 is TGTGCCTGGAGTGTACAATCGATTCAGCCCCAGCATTTT.

This clone was seen once. The gene calls are TRBV6-5 and TRBJ1-1; D is unclear. From germline, CDR1 is MNHEY and CDR2 SVGAGI. Deletions cut 2 bases from V and 5 bases from J, with 12 bases between. The CDR3 contains 14 residues. DNA for the CDR3: TGTGCCAGCAGTTACGCTTCAGGTTCAACTGAAGCTTTCTTT. Translated, it gives CASSYASGSTEAFF.

The chain is built from TRBV30 and TRBJ1-3; D perhaps matches TRBD1 (5 bases). V was pared by 3 bases and J by 8 bases, with 17 bases between. The CDR3 has 14 residues. From germline, CDR1 is GTSNPN and CDR2 SVGIG (reference sequence). The CDR3 reads CAWRKGALVDTIYF. CDR3 nucleotide sequence: TGTGCCTGGAGGAAAGGGGCTCTGGTGGACACCATATATTTT.

Turning to this clone: Other nucleotide sequences from this sample produce the same CDR3. V gene TRBV7-2 combines with J gene TRBJ1-2; 7 nucleotides line up with TRBD1. Germline V gives CDR1 SGHTA, CDR2 FQGNSA. The CDR3 totals 12 residues. V lost 5 bases, J lost 7 bases, and 4 bases stayed unmatched. This CDR3 reads CASSPGQFGYTF. CDR3 coding DNA: TGTGCCAGCAGCCCGGGACAGTTTGGCTACACCTTC.

This clone was detected once. This chain connects TRBV19 to TRBJ1-5; D might be TRBD1 (5 bases). There are 17 residues in the CDR3. Germline CDR1 reads LNHDA; CDR2 reads SQIVND (reference sequence). Trimming cost V 3 bases and J 0 bases, with 15 bases left between them. The DNA of the CDR3 is TGTGCCAGTAGTATTTTCGGGGGACGGTATAGCAATCAGCCCCAGCATTTT. This encodes CASSIFGGRYSNQPQHF. The full variable domain, its missing parts supplied by reference TRBV19 and TRBJ1-5, is DGGITQSPKYLFRKEGQNVTLSCEQNLNHDAMYWYRQDPGQGLRLIYYSQIVNDFQKGDIAEGYSVSREKKESFPLTVTSAQKNPTAFYLCASSIFGGRYSNQPQHFGDGTRLSIL.

This chain connects TRBV30 to TRBJ1-4, with D unclear. CDR1 and CDR2 from the germline V gene are GTSNPN and SVGIG (reference sequence). The CDR3 covers 14 residues. Trimming stripped 5 bases from V and 10 bases from J, with 20 bases between. CDR3 residues: CAWAASALFGKLFF. The CDR3 bases are TGTGCCTGGGCCGCCAGCGCTTTATTTGGAAAACTGTTTTTT. Full variable domain (missing parts from reference TRBV30 and TRBJ1-4): SQTIHQWPATLVQPVGSPLSLECTVEGTSNPNLYWYRQAAGRGLQLLFYSVGIGQISSEVPQNLSASRPQDRQFILSSKKLLLSDSGFYLCAWAASALFGKLFFGSGTQLSVL.

This chain joins TRBV2 and TRBJ1-1; no clear D. The germline V and J ends were trimmed by 1 base and 1 base, with 10 bases remaining between them. The CDR3 runs 15 residues. Germline assignment: CDR1 SNHLY and CDR2 FYNNEI. Here the CDR3 DNA reads TGTGCCAGCAGTGAAGGGGAGGCAGGGAACACTGAAGCTTTCTTT. As protein: CASSEGEAGNTEAFF. The variable domain in full, completed from reference TRBV2 and TRBJ1-1, reads EPEVTQTPSHQVTQMGQEVILRCVPISNHLYFYWYRQILGQKVEFLVSFYNNEISEKSEIFDDQFSVERPDGSNFTLKIRSTKLEDSAMYFCASSEGEAGNTEAFFGQGTRLTVV.

The chain recombines TRBV28 with TRBJ1-3, with D possibly TRBD1 on 6 matching bases. The CDR3 totals 16 residues. The V gene lost 7 bases and the J gene lost 3 bases, with 19 bases spanning the gap. Germline lookup yields CDR1 MDHEN and CDR2 SYDVKM. The CDR3 coding sequence is TGTGCCAGCACCCTCGGGTACAGGGCCGGTGGAAACACCATATATTTT. It is translated as CASTLGYRAGGNTIYF.

The rearrangement joins TRBV13 to TRBJ1-6; the D is unclear. Per the germline V gene, CDR1 is PRHDT and CDR2 is FYEKMQ (reference sequence). There are 13 residues in the CDR3. Trimming removed 2 bases from V and 7 bases from J, with 6 bases in between. As DNA, the CDR3 is TGTGCCAGCAGCTTATCAGCGAATTCACCCCTCCACTTT. Its protein product is CASSLSANSPLHF.

This chain connects TRBV7-9 to TRBJ2-3; 9 positions match TRBD2. The V and J ends lost 6 bases and 5 bases, in that order; junction bases with no gene match: 9. The CDR3 runs to 15 residues. Per germline, CDR1 SEHNR and CDR2 FQNEAQ (reference sequence). The CDR3 here is CASRNAGGPGDTQYF. In DNA, the CDR3 is TGTGCCAGCAGAAACGCGGGGGGGCCGGGAGATACGCAGTATTTT.

V is TRBV7-3 and J is TRBJ2-3; TRBD2 matches 7 bases. The CDR3 is made up of 15 amino acids. V was clipped by 2 bases and J by 2 bases; unmatched bases: 4. In germline, CDR1 is SGHTA, CDR2 FQGTGA. In DNA, the CDR3 is TGTGCCAGCAGCTTATCTAGCGGAGTCACAGATACGCAGTATTTT. Protein product: CASSLSSGVTDTQYF.

The rearrangement links TRBV2 to TRBJ1-1; no reliable D call. The CDR3 extends over 14 amino acids. Germline-derived CDR1 and CDR2 are SNHLY and FYNNEI. Trimming stripped 10 bases from V and 0 bases from J, with 15 bases between. CDR3: CATPGGRLNTEAFF. The CDR3 bases are TGTGCCACCCCCGGAGGTCGGTTGAACACTGAAGCTTTCTTT. The full variable domain, rest sourced from reference TRBV2 and TRBJ1-1, is EPEVTQTPSHQVTQMGQEVILRCVPISNHLYFYWYRQILGQKVEFLVSFYNNEISEKSEIFDDQFSVERPDGSNFTLKIRSTKLEDSAMYFCATPGGRLNTEAFFGQGTRLTVV.

The rearrangement uses TRBV19 and TRBJ1-5; tentative D call: TRBD1 (5 bases). This CDR3 has 14 residues. V lost 2 bases and J 6 bases, leaving 11 bases between the germline ends. The germline V gene has CDR1 LNHDA and CDR2 SQIVND (reference sequence). CDR3 in amino acids: CASSIMGRSQPQHF. The CDR3 DNA sequence: TGTGCCAGTAGTATAATGGGGCGCAGTCAGCCCCAGCATTTT.

This rearrangement joins TRBV28 to TRBJ2-7; 9 nucleotides align to TRBD1. V shed 5 bases, J shed 3 bases, and the junction held 8 bases outside the gene matches. The CDR3 has 15 amino acids. Germline values: CDR1 MDHEN, CDR2 SYDVKM. This CDR3 is CASSVTGTGIYEQYF. In DNA, the CDR3 is TGTGCCAGCAGTGTCACCGGGACAGGGATCTACGAGCAGTACTTC.

The V gene is TRBV7-9, the J gene TRBJ2-7; 8 bases align to TRBD1. Germline V gene sequence: CDR1 SEHNR, CDR2 FQNEAQ (reference sequence). V shed 5 bases, J shed 2 bases, and the junction held 5 bases outside the gene matches. This CDR3 is built from 14 residues. The CDR3 region has the DNA TGTGCCAGCAGCCTAGGGACAGGCGCCTACGAGCAGTACTTC. It is translated as CASSLGTGAYEQYF.

The gene calls are TRBV7-2 and TRBJ1-2; 8 bases map to TRBD1. CDR3 length: 16 amino acids. Germline CDR1 is SGHTA and CDR2 is FQGNSA. After removal of 3 bases from V and 7 bases from J, the junction contained 13 bases not matched to a gene. The CDR3 protein is CASSFYQGAKFGGYTF. CDR3 in DNA: TGTGCCAGCAGCTTTTACCAGGGGGCGAAATTCGGTGGCTACACCTTC.

The gene calls are TRBV28 and TRBJ2-7, with 7 nucleotides matching TRBD2. The CDR3 has 15 amino acids. Trimming removed 3 bases from V and 3 bases from J; junction bases left unmatched: 8. The germline V gene encodes CDR1 MDHEN and CDR2 SYDVKM. The CDR3 is CASSLFAGVLYEQYF. In DNA form, the CDR3 reads TGTGCCAGCAGTTTGTTCGCGGGAGTGCTCTACGAGCAGTACTTC.

About this clone itself: The junction differs from germline at one of its ends, possibly a read error. The V call is TRBV5-4, the J call TRBJ2-1; either TRBD1 or TRBD2 may supply D (5 bases each). There are 14 residues in the CDR3. The V gene's germline CDR1 is SGHNT and CDR2 YYREEE (reference sequence). CDR3 amino acids: CASSLGRGYNEQFF. CDR3 DNA sequence: TGTGCCAGCAGTTTGGGACGAGGGTACAATGAGCAGTTCTTC. Using reference TRBV5-4 and TRBJ2-1 for the parts outside the CDR3, the full variable domain is ETGVTQSPTHLIKTRGQQVTLRCSSQSGHNTVSWYQQALGQGPQFIFQYYREEENGRGNFPPRFSGLQFPNYSSELNVNALELDDSALYLCASSLGRGYNEQFFGPGTRLTVL.

The table lists this clone with a count of one. This chain links TRBV7-9 with TRBJ1-1; no clear D. The CDR3 sequence is 14 residues long. V was clipped by 1 base and J by 0 bases, with 6 bases between them. Germline V gene lookup returns CDR1 SEHNR and CDR2 FQNEAQ (reference sequence). The CDR3 DNA follows: TGTGCCAGCAGCTTAGGAGATATGAACACTGAAGCTTTCTTT. It specifies CASSLGDMNTEAFF.

This clone was seen a handful of times. V gene TRBV2 combines with J gene TRBJ1-2; D might be TRBD1 (5 bases). CDR1 is SNHLY, CDR2 FYNNEI, per germline. Trimming took off 1 base at V and 10 bases at J, with 13 bases between the two ends. The CDR3 has 13 residues. DNA for the CDR3: TGTGCCAGCAGTGAAGGCCCAGGGAATGTCTACACCTTC. Protein: CASSEGPGNVYTF.

This clone has a handful of counts. The chain couples TRBV12-5 to TRBJ2-3; TRBD2 agrees at 8 bases. Per the germline V gene, CDR1 is LGHNT and CDR2 is FRNRAP. The CDR3 runs to 14 residues. V lost 4 bases to trimming and J lost 5 bases; unmatched junction nucleotides: 5. This CDR3 reads CASGYGGAGDTQYF. The CDR3 DNA reads as TGTGCTAGTGGTTACGGGGGGGCGGGAGATACGCAGTATTTT.

The chain employs TRBV7-3 and TRBJ2-2; 8 bases match TRBD2. V was clipped by 5 bases and J by 5 bases; unmatched bases: 7. There are 15 residues in the CDR3. Germline CDR1 SGHTA, CDR2 FQGTGA. This chain's CDR3 is CASSVGTSGTGELFF. In DNA form, the CDR3 reads TGTGCCAGCAGCGTGGGAACTAGCGGTACCGGGGAGCTGTTTTTT.

The chain couples TRBV4-2 to TRBJ2-3; possibly TRBD2 for D (5 bases). Germline-derived CDR1 and CDR2 are LGHNA and YNFKEQ. V lost 6 bases and J lost 2, with 12 bases in between. CDR3 length: 14 residues. The CDR3 spells CASSLAQNTDTQYF. CDR3 DNA: TGTGCCAGCAGTCTAGCCCAGAACACAGATACGCAGTATTTT.